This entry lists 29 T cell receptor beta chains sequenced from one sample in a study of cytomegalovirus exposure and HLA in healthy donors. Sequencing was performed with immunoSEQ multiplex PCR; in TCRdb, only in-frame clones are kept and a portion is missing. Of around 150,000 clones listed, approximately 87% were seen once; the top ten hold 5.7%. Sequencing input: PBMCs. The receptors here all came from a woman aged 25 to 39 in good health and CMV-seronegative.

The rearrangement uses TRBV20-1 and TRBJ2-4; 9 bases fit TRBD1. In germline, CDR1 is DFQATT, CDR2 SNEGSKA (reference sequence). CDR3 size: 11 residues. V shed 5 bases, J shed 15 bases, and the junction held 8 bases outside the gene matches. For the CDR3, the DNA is TGCAGTGCTGGGAGCCGGGACAGGGTGTACTTC. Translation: CSAGSRDRVYF.

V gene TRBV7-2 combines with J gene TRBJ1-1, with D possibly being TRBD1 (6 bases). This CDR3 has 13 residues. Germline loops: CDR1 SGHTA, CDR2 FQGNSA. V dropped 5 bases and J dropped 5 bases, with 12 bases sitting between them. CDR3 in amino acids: CASSPRGQTEAFF. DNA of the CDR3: TGTGCCAGCAGCCCTCGGGGGCAAACTGAAGCTTTCTTT. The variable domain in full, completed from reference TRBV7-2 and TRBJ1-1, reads GAGVSQSPSNKVTEKGKDVELRCDPISGHTALYWYRQSLGQGLEFLIYFQGNSAPDKSGLPSDRFSAERTGGSVSTLTIQRTQQEDSAVYLCASSPRGQTEAFFGQGTRLTVV.

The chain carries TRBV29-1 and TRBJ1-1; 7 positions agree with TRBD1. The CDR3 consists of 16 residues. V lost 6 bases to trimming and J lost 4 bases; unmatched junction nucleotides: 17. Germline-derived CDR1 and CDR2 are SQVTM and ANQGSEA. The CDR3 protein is CSVNLGGRGRPTEAFF. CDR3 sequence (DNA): TGCAGCGTCAACCTGGGTGGGAGGGGGCGGCCCACTGAAGCTTTCTTT.

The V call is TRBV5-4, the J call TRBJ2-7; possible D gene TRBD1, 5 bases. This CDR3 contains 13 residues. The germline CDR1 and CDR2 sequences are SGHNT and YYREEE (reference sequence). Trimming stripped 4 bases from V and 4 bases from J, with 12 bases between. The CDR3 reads CASSTAGLYEQYF. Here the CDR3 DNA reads TGTGCCAGCAGCACGGCAGGGTTGTACGAGCAGTACTTC.

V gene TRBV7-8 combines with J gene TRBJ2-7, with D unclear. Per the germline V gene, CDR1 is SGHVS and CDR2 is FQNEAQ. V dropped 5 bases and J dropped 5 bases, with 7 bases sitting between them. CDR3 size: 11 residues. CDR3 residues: CASSLDNEQYF. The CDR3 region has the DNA TGTGCCAGCAGCCTAGACAACGAGCAGTACTTC.

CDR3 nucleotide sequence: TGTGCCAGTGGAGACAGGGGGCGAGGCGGCTACACCTTC. Residues: CASGDRGRGGYTF. The chain combines TRBV19 with TRBJ1-2, with 10 bases lining up with TRBD1. Germline V gives CDR1 LNHDA, CDR2 SQIVND (reference sequence). The CDR3 has 13 amino acids. V shed 8 bases and J 8 bases; nucleotides not matched to a gene: 8.

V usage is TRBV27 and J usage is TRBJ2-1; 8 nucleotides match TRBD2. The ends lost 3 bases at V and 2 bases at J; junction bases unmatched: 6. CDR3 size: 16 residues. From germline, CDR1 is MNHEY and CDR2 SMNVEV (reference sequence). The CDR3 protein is CASSLVLAETYNEQFF. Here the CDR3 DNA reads TGTGCCAGCAGTTTGGTACTAGCGGAGACCTACAATGAGCAGTTCTTC.

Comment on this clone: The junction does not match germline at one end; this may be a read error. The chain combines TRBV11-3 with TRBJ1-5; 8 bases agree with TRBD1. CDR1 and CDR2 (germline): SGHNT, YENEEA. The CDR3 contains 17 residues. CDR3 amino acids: CASSLESRGLYNQPQHF. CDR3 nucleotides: TGTGCCAGCAGCCTAGAGAGCAGGGGGCTTTACAATCAGCCCCAGCATTTT.

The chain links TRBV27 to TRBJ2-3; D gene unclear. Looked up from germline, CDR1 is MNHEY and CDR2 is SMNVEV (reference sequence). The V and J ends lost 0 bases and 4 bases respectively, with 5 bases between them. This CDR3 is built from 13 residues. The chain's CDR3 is CASSLSLSDTQYF. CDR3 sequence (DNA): TGTGCCAGCAGTTTATCTCTTTCAGATACGCAGTATTTT.

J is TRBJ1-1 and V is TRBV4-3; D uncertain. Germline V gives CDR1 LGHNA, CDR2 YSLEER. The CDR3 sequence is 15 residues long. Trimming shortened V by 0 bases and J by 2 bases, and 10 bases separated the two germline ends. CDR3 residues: CASSQDSGLNTEAFF. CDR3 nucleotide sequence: TGCGCCAGCAGCCAAGATTCGGGCCTAAACACTGAAGCTTTCTTT.

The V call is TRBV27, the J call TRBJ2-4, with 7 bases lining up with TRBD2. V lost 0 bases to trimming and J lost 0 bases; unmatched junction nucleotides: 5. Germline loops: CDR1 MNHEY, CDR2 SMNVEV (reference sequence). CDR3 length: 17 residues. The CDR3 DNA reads TGTGCCAGCAGTTTATCCCCTAGCGGATTAGCCAAAAACATTCAGTACTTC. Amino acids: CASSLSPSGLAKNIQYF.

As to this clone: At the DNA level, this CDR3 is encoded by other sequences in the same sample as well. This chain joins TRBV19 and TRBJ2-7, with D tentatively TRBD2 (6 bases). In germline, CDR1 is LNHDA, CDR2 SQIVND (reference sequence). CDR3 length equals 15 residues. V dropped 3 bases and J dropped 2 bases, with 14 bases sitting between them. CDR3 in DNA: TGTGCCAGTAGTATGGGTAGCGGACCTACCTACGAGCAGTACTTC. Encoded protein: CASSMGSGPTYEQYF. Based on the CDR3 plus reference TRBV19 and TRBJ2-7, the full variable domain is DGGITQSPKYLFRKEGQNVTLSCEQNLNHDAMYWYRQDPGQGLRLIYYSQIVNDFQKGDIAEGYSVSREKKESFPLTVTSAQKNPTAFYLCASSMGSGPTYEQYFGPGTRLTVT.

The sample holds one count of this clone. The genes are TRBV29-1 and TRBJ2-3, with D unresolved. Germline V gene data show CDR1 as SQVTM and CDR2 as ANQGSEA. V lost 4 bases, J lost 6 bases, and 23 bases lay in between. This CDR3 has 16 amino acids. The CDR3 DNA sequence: TGCAGCGTTGCCCATGTCGCAAAGGCCAGCTCGGATACGCAGTATTTT. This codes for CSVAHVAKASSDTQYF.

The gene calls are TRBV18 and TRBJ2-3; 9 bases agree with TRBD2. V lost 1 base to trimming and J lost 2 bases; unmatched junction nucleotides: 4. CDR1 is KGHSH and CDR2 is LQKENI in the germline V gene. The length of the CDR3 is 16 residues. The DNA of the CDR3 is TGTGCCAGCTCACCACTGACTAGCGGAACCACAGATACGCAGTATTTT. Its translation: CASSPLTSGTTDTQYF.

The CDR3 nucleotides are TGCGCCAGCAGAAACCCTTTTTCCTCAGCCGATAATTCACCCCTCCACTTT. Translating gives CASRNPFSSADNSPLHF. This chain joins TRBV4-1 and TRBJ1-6; D uncertain. The CDR3 consists of 17 residues. Germline V gives CDR1 MGHRA, CDR2 YSYEKL. V was clipped by 6 bases and J by 5 bases, with 20 bases between them.

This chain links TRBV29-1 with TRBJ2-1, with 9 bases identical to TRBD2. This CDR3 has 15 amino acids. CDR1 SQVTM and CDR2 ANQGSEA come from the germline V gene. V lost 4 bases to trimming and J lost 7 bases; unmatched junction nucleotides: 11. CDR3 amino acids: CSVGMAGGPVNEQFF. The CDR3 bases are TGCAGCGTTGGGATGGCGGGAGGGCCTGTGAATGAGCAGTTCTTC.

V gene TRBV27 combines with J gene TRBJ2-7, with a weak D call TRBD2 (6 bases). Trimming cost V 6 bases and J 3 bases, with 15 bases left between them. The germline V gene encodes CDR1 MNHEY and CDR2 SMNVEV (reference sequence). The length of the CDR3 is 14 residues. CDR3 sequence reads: CASSPAGSGYEQYF. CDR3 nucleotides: TGTGCCAGCAGCCCGGCCGGGAGTGGCTACGAGCAGTACTTC.

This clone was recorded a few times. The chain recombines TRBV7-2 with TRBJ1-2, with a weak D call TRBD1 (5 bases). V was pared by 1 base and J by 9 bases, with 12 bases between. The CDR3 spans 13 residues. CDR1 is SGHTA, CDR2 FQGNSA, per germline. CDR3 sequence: CASSLDRSLSYTF. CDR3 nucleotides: TGTGCCAGCAGCTTAGACAGGTCCCTGAGCTACACCTTC.

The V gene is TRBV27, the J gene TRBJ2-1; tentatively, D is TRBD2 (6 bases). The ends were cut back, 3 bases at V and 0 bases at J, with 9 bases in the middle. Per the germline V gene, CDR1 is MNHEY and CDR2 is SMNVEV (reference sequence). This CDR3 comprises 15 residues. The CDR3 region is CASSLGTSSYNEQFF. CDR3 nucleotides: TGTGCCAGCAGTTTGGGGACTTCCTCCTACAATGAGCAGTTCTTC.

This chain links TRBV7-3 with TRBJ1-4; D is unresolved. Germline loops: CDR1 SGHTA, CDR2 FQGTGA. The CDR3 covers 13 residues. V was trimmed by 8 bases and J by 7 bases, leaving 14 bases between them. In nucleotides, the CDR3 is TGTGCCAGCGGCGGTCCGCGGGGTGAAAAACTGTTTTTT. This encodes CASGGPRGEKLFF.

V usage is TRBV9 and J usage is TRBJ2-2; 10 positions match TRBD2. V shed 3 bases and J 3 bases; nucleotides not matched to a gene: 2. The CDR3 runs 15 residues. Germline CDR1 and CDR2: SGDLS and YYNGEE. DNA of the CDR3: TGTGCCAGCAGCGCTAGCGGGAGTGACACCGGGGAGCTGTTTTTT. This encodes CASSASGSDTGELFF.

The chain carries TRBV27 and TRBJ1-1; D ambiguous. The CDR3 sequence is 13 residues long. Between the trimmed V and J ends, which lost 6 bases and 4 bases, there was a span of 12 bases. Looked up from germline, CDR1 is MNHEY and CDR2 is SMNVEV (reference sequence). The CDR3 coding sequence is TGTGCCAGCAGCCTAGTTCGGCGCACTGAAGCTTTCTTT. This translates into CASSLVRRTEAFF.

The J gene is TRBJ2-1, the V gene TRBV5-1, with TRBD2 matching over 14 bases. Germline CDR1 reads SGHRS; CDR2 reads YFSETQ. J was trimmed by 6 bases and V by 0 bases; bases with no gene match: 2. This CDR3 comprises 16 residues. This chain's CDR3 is CASSLGTSGRPNEQFF. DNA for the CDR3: TGCGCCAGCAGCTTGGGGACTAGCGGGAGGCCCAATGAGCAGTTCTTC.

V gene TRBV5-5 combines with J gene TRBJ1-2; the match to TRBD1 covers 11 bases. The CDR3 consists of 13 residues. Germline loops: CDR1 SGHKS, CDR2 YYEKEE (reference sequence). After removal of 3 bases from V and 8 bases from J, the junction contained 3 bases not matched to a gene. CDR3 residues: CASSSDRGQGYTF. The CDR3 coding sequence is TGTGCCAGCAGCTCGGACAGGGGGCAGGGCTACACCTTC.

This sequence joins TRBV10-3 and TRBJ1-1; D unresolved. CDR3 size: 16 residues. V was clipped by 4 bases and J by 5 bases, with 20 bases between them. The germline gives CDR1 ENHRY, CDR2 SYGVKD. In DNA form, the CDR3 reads TGTGCCATCAGTGGCTGGACGGTGGATTTAGGGACTGAAGCTTTCTTT. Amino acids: CAISGWTVDLGTEAFF.

The CDR3 here is CASSLHRVADTQYF. CDR3 nucleotide sequence: TGTGCCAGCAGCTTACACAGGGTTGCAGATACGCAGTATTTT. This chain connects TRBV7-3 to TRBJ2-3; tentatively, D is TRBD1 (6 bases). CDR1 is SGHTA, CDR2 FQGTGA, per germline. V shed 2 bases and J shed 4 bases, with 10 bases lying between them. CDR3 length: 14 amino acids.

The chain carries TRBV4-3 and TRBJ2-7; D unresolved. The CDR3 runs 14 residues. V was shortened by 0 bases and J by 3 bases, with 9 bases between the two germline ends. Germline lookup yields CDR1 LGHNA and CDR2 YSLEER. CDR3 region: CASSQEVGNYEQYF. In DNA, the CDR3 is TGCGCCAGCAGCCAAGAGGTTGGGAACTACGAGCAGTACTTC.

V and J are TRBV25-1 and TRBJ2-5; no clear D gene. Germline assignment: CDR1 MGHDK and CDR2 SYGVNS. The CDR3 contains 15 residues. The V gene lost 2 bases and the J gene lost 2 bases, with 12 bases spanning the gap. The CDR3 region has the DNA TGTGCCAGCAGTGAAAATCGGCTAGAGCAAGAGACCCAGTACTTC. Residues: CASSENRLEQETQYF.

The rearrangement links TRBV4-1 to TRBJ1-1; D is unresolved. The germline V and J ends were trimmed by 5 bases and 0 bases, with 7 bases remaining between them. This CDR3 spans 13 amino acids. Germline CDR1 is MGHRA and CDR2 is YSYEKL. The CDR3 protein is CASSGPLNTEAFF. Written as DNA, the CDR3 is TGCGCCAGCAGCGGCCCCTTGAACACTGAAGCTTTCTTT.